This TCR beta chain was observed in a study of cytomegalovirus exposure and HLA in healthy donors. The PCR contained 60 Vbeta and 13 Jbeta primers. Here immunoSEQ multiplex PCR was the method, and the copy in TCRdb shows in-frame clones only, minus some. The repertoire table contains 100,000 to 150,000 clones. Turning to this clone: The identical CDR3 is also encoded by other nucleotide sequences in the sample.

The sequence was collected from a man aged 25-45 years in good health and CMV-seronegative. Sequenced material: PBMCs.

CDR3 region: CASTGGNSYEQYF. CDR3 bases: TGTGCCAGCACTGGAGGGAACTCCTACGAGCAGTACTTC. This chain links TRBV2 with TRBJ2-7; TRBD2 might be the D (6 bases). Trimming cost V 7 bases and J 0 bases, with 10 bases left between them. Germline CDR1 is SNHLY and CDR2 is FYNNEI. The CDR3 length is 13 residues.